Detailed here is one TCR beta chain. Its target is not known. The data derive from a study of shared clonotypes between healthy human individuals. Looking at the study overall: A donor's plate count was three for CD4 naive and three for CD4 memory; CD8 naive had two and CD8 memory one.

The CDR3 consists of 15 residues. CDR1 is MNHNY, CDR2 SVGAGI, per germline (reference sequence). V lost 5 bases, J lost 5 bases, and 12 bases stayed unmatched. The method was immunoSEQ multiplex PCR; TCRdb's version includes in-frame clones alone and lacks a portion of them. The sample holds a few million clones; 93% are singletons and the top ten take 0.3% to 0.4%. General study findings and limits: Enrolling few donors narrowed the genetic and exposure-history diversity that was represented. Specimens sampled were limited to blood, with tissue repertoires likely differing.

V is TRBV6-6 and J is TRBJ2-7; 7 bases line up with TRBD1. The clonotype comes from a man younger than 30 in good health. Some clones in this sample may be carry-over from other donors' samples. What was sequenced was naive CD4+ T cells from PBMCs. Subset here: CD45RA+ positively selected. This CDR3 reads CASSRPGQMIDEQYF. DNA for the CDR3: TGTGCCAGCAGTCGCCCGGGACAGATGATCGACGAGCAGTACTTC.